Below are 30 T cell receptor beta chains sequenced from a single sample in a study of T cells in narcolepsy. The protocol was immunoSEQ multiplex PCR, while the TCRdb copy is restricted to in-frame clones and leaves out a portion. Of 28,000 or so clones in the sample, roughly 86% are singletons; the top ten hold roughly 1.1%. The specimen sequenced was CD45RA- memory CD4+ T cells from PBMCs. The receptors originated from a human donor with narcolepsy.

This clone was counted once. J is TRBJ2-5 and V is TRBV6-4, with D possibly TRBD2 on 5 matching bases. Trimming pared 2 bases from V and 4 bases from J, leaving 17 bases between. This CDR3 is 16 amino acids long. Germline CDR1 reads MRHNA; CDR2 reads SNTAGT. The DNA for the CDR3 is TGTGCCAGCAGTGACCACACGCGACGCAGCGGAGAGACCCAGTACTTC. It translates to CASSDHTRRSGETQYF.

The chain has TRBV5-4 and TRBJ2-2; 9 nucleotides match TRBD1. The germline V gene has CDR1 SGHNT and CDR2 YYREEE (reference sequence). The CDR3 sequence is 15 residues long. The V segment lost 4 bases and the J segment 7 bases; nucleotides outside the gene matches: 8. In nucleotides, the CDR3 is TGTGCCAGCAGCCCGATGACAGGGGGGGACGGGGAGCTGTTTTTT. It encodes CASSPMTGGDGELFF.

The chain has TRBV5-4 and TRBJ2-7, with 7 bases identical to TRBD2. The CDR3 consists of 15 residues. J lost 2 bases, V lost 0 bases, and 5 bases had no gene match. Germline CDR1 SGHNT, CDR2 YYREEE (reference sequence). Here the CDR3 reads CASSLEASGPYEQYV. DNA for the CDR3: TGTGCCAGCAGCTTGGAGGCTAGCGGCCCCTACGAGCAGTACGTC.

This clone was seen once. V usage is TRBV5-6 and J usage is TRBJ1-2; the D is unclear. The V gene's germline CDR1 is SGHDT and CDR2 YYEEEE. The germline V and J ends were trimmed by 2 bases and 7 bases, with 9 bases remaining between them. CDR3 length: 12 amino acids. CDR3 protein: CASSFWEGGYTF. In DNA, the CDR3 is TGTGCCAGCAGCTTCTGGGAGGGTGGCTACACCTTC.

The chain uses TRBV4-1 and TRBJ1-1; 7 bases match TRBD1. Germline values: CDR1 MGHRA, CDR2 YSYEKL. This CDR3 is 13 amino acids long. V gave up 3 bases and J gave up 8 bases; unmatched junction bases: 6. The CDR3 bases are TGCGCCAGCAGCCACCCAGGGGGGGCCGAAGCTTTCTTT. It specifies CASSHPGGAEAFF.

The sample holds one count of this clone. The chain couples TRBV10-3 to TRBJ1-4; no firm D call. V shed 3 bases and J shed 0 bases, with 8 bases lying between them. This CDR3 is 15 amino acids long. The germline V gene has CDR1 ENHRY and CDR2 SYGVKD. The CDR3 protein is CAISDPVATNEKLFF. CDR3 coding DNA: TGTGCCATCAGTGACCCAGTCGCAACTAATGAAAAACTGTTTTTT.

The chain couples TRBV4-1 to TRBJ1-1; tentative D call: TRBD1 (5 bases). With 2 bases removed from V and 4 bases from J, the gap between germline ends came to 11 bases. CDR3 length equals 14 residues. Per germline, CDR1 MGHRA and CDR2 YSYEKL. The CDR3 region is CASSQSGALTEAFF. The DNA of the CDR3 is TGCGCCAGCAGCCAATCCGGGGCCCTCACTGAAGCTTTCTTT.

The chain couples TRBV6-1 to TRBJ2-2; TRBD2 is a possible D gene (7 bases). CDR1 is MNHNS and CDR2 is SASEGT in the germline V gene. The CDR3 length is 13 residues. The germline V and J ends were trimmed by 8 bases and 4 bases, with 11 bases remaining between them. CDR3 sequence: CASGRGSTGELFF. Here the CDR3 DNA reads TGTGCCAGCGGGAGGGGGAGCACCGGGGAGCTGTTTTTT.

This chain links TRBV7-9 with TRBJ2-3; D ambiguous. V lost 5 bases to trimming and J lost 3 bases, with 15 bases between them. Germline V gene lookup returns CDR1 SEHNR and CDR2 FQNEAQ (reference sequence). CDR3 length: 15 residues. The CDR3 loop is CASSRHAGSTDTQYF. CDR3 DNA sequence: TGTGCCAGCAGCCGACACGCTGGTTCTACAGATACGCAGTATTTT. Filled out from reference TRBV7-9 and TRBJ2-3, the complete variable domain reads DTGVSQNPRHKITKRGQNVTFRCDPISEHNRLYWYRQTLGQGPEFLTYFQNEAQLEKSRLLSDRFSAERPKGSFSTLEIQRTEQGDSAMYLCASSRHAGSTDTQYFGPGTRLTVL.

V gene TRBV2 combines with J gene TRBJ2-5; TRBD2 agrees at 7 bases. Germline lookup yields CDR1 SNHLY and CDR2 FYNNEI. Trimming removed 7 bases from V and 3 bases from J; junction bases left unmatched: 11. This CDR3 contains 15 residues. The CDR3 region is CASTGAWSGKETQYF. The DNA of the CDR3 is TGTGCCAGCACCGGGGCCTGGAGCGGGAAAGAGACCCAGTACTTC.

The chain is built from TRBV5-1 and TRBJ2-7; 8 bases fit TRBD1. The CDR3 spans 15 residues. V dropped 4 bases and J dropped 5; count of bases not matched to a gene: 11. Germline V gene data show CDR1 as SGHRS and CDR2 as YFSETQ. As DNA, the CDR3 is TGCGCCAGCAGCATTTCGACAGGGGATGCAAACGAGCAGTACTTC. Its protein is CASSISTGDANEQYF.

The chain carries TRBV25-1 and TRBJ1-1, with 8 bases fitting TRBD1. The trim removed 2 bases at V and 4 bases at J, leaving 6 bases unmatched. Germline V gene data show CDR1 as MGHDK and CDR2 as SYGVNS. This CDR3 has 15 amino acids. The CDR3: CASSEQGAGSTEAFF. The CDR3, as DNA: TGTGCCAGCAGTGAACAGGGGGCTGGAAGCACTGAAGCTTTCTTT.

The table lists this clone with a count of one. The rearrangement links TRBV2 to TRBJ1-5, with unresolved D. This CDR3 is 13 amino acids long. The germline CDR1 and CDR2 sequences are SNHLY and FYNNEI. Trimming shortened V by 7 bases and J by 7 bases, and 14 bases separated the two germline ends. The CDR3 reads CASTKIDGQPQHF. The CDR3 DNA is TGTGCCAGCACGAAAATAGACGGGCAGCCCCAGCATTTT.

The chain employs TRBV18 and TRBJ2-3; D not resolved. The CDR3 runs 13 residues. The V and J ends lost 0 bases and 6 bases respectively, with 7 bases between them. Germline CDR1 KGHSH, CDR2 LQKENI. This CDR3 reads CASSPPSVDTQYF. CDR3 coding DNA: TGTGCCAGCTCACCACCGTCGGTCGATACGCAGTATTTT.

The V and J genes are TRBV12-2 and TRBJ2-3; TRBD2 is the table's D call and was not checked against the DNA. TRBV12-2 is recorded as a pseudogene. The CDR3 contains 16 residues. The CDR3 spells CASRLAAGEQGDTQYF. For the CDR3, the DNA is TGTGCAAGTCGCTTAGCCGCGGGGGAGCAGGGAGATACGCAGTATTTT.

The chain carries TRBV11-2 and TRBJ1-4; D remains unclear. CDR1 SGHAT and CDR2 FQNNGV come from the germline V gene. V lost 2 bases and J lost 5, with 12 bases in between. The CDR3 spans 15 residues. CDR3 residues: CASSLMGQHNEKLFF. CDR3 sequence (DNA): TGTGCCAGCAGCTTAATGGGCCAGCACAATGAAAAACTGTTTTTT.

CDR3 in amino acids: CASSPGGPGEQFF. CDR3 bases: TGCGCCAGCAGCCCGGGGGGGCCAGGTGAGCAGTTCTTC. The gene calls are TRBV5-1 and TRBJ2-1, with 8 bases aligning to TRBD2. Germline CDR1 reads SGHRS; CDR2 reads YFSETQ. V was clipped by 4 bases and J by 9 bases; unmatched bases: 6. The CDR3 totals 13 residues.

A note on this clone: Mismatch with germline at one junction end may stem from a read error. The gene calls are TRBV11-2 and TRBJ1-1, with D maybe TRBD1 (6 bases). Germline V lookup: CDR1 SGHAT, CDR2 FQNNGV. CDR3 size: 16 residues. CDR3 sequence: CASSLDRGGLDTETFF. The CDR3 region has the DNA TGTGCCAGCAGCTTAGATCGCGGGGGGCTAGACACTGAAACTTTCTTT.

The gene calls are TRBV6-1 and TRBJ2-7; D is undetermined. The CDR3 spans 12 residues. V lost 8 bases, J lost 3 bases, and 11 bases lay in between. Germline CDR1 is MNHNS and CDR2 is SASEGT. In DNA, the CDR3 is TGTGCCAGCTCCCAGAAGGGCTACGAGCAGTACTTC. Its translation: CASSQKGYEQYF.

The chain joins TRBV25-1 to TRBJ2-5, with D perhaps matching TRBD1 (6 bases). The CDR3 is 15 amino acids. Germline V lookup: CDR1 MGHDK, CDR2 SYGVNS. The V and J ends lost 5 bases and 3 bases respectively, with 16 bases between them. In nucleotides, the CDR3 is TGTGCCAGCAGTCGTTGGTTAGGGGGTAAAGAGACCCAGTACTTC. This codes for CASSRWLGGKETQYF.

The CDR3 DNA is TGTGCCAGCAGGGGGACAGTAGCCGGGGAGCTGTTTTTT. Amino acid sequence: CASRGTVAGELFF. V gene TRBV27 combines with J gene TRBJ2-2, with 7 bases matching TRBD1. Germline CDR1 and CDR2: MNHEY and SMNVEV (reference sequence). The CDR3 totals 13 residues. Trimming at V came to 6 bases and at J to 6 bases, leaving 4 bases not matched to a gene.

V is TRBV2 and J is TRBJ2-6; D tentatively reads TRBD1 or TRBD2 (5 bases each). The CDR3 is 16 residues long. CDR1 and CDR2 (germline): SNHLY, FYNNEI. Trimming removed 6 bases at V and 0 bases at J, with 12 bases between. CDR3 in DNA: TGTGCCAGCAGGGGGGACGGCTACTCTGGGGCCAACGTCCTGACTTTC. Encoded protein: CASRGDGYSGANVLTF.

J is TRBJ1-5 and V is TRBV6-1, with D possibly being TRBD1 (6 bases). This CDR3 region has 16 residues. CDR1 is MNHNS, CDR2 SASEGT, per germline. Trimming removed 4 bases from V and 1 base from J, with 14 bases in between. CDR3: CASSADPRGSNQPQHF. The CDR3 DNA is TGTGCCAGCAGTGCCGATCCCAGGGGAAGCAATCAGCCCCAGCATTTT.

The CDR3 coding sequence is TGTGCCAGCACCACAGGGGACAGAATCTATGGCTACACCTTC. It specifies CASTTGDRIYGYTF. The V and J genes are TRBV6-1 and TRBJ1-2; TRBD1 matches 7 bases. The germline gives CDR1 MNHNS, CDR2 SASEGT. The J segment lost 4 bases and the V segment lost 7 bases, leaving 9 bases of the junction unmatched. The CDR3 totals 14 residues.

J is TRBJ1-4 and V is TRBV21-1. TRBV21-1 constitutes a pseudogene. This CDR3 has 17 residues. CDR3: CATFKLAGGYREEKLFF. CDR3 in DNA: TGTGCCACCTTCAAACTAGCGGGGGGTTACAGGGAGGAAAAACTGTTTTTT.

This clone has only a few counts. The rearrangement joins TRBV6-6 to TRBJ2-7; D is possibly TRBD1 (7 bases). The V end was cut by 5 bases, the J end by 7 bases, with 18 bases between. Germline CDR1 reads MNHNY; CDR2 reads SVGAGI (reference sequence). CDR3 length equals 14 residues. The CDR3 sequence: CASSPSGGSVEQYF. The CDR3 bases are TGTGCCAGCAGTCCGTCAGGGGGGAGTGTAGAGCAGTACTTC.

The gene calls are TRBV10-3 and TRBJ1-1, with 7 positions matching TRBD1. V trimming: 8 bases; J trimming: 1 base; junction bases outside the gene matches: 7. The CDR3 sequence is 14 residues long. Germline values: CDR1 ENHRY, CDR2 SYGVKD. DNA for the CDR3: TGTGCCATCGGGGCAGGGGGATCGAACACTGAAGCTTTCTTT. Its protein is CAIGAGGSNTEAFF.

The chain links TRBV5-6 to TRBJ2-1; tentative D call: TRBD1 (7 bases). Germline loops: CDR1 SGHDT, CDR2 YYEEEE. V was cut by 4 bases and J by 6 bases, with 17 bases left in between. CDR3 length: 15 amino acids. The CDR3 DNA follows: TGTGCCAGCAGCCAGGGGGGCTGGGGTAGCAATGAGCAGTTCTTC. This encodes CASSQGGWGSNEQFF.

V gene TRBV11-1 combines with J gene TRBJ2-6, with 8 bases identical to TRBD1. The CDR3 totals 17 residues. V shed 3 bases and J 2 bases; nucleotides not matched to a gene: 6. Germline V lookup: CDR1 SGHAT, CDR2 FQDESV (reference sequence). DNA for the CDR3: TGTGCCAGCAGCTTCGGACAGGGTATCGCTGGGGCCAACGTCCTGACTTTC. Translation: CASSFGQGIAGANVLTF.

As DNA, the CDR3 is TGTGCCAGCAGCATAACGACAGGGGAGGGGGGTGAAAAACTGTTTTTT. Encoded protein: CASSITTGEGGEKLFF. J is TRBJ1-4 and V is TRBV5-6; TRBD1 aligns across 8 bases. J lost 7 bases, V lost 4 bases, and 12 bases had no gene match. The CDR3 has 16 residues. Germline V gene data show CDR1 as SGHDT and CDR2 as YYEEEE.